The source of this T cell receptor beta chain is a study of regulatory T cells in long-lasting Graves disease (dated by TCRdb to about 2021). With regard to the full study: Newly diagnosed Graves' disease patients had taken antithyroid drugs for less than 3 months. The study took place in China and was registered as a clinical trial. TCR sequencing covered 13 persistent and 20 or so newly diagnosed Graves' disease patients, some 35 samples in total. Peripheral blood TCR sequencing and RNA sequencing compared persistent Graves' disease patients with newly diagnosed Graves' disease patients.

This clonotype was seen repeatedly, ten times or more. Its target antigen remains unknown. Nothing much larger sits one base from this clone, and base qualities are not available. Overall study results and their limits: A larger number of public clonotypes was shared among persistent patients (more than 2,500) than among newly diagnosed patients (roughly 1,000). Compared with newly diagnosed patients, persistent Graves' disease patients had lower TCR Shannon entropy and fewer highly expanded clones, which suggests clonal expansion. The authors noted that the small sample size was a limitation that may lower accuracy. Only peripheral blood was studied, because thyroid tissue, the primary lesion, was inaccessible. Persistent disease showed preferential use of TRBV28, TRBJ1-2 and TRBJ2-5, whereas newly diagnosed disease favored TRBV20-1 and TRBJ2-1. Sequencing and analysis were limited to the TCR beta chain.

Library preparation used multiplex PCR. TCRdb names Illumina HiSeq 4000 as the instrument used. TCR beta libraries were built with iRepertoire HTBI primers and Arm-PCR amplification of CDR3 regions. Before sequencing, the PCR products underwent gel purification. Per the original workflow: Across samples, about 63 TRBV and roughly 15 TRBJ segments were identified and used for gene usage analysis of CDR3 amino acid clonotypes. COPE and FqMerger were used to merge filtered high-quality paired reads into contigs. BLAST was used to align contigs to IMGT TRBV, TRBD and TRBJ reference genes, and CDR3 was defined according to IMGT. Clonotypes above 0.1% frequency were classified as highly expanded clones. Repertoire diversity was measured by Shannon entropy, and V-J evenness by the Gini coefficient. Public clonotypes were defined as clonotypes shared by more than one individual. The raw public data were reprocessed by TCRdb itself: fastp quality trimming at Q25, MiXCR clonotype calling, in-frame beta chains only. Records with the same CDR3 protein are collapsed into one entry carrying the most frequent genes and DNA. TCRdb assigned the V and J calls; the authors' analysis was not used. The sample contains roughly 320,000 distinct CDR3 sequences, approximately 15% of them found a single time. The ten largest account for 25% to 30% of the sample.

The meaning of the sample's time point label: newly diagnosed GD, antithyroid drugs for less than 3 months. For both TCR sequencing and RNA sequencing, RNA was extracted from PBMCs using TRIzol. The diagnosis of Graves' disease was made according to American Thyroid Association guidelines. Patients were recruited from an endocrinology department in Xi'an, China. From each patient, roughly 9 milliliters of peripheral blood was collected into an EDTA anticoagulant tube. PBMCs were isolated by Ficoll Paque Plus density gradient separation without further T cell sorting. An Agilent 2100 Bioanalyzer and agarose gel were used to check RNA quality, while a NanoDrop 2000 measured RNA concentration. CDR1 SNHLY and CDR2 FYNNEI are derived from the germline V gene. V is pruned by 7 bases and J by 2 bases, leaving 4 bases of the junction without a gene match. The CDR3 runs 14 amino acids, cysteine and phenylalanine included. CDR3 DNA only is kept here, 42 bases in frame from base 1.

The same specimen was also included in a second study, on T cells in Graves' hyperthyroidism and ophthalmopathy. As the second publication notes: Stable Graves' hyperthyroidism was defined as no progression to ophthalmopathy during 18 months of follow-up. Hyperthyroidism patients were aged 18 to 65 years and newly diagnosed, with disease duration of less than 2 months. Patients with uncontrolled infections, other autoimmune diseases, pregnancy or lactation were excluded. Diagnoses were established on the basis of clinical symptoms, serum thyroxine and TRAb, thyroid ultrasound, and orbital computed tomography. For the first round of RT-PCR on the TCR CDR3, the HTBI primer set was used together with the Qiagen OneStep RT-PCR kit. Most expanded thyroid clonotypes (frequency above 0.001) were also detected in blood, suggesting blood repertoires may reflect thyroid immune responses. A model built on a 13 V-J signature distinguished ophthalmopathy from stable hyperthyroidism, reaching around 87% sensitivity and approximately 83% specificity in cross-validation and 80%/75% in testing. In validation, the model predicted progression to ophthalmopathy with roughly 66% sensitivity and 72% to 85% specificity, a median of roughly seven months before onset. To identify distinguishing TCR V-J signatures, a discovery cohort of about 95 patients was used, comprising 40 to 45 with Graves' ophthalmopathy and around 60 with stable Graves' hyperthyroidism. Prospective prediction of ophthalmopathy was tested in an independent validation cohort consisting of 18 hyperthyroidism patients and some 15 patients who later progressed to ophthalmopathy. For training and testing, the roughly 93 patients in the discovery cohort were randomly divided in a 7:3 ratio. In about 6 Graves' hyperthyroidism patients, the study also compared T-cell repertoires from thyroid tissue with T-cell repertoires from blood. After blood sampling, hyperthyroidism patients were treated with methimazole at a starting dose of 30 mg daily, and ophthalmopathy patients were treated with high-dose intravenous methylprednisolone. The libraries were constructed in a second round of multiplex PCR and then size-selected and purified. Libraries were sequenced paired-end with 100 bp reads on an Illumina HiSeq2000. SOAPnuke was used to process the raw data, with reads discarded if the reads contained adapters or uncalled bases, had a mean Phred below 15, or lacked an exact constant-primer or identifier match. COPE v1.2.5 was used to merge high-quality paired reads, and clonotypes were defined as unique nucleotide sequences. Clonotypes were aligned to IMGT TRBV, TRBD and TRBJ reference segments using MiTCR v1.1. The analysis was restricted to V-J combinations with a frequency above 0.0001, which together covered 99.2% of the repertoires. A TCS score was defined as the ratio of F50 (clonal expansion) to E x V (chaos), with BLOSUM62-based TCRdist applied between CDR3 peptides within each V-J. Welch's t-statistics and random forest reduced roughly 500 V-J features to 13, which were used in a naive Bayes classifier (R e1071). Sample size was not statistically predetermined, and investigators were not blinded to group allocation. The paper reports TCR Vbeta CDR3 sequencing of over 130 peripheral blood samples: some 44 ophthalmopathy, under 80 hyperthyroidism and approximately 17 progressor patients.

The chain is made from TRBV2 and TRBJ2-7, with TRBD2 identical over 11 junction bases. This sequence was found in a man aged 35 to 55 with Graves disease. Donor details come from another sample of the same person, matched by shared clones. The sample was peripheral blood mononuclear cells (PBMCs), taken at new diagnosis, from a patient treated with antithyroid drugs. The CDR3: CASKLSGGAYEQYF. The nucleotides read TGTGCCAGCAAGCTTAGCGGGGGGGCCTACGAGCAGTACTTC.